This T cell receptor (beta chain) is from a study of blood T cell repertoires in COVID-19 (TCRdb year 2020). In the study overall: Collaborator samples came from the United States, Italy and Spain and covered acute and convalescent phases of COVID-19. The prospective study material was composed of cDNA or gDNA derived from T cells, B-cell-depleted T cells, or PBMCs. Deeply sampled blood TCRbeta repertoires from subjects exposed to, actively infected with, or recovered from COVID-19 were included in the dataset. The repertoires were released in a freely available public database intended as a resource for research on the immune response to SARS-CoV-2. Samples were obtained from the ongoing ImmuneRACE study (first 160 participants) and from approximately 1,200 subjects provided by 6 global collaborators. Sample metadata almost always included a de-identified subject ID, COVID-19 status, age in years and sex. Where available, HLA class I and class II types were obtained from metadata supplied by the sample provider rather than from assay-based typing.

This clone was observed a few times. The target of this receptor is not known. There are no base qualities to consult, and no much larger clone falls within one base. TCRbeta CDR3 regions were amplified from genomic DNA using the immunoSEQ Assay, a bias-controlled multiplex PCR. The published analysis was carried out like this. Nucleated cell counts per sample were estimated from amplification of reference gene primers within the assay. Sequence reads were collapsed and filtered to measure the absolute abundance of every unique TCRbeta CDR3 rearrangement. Productive Simpson clonality was computed per sample as the square root of Simpson's diversity index over productive rearrangements. The clones in this table, taken by TCRdb from immuneACCESS, are in-frame only. Not every clone is retained; where verified, under half of the shortfall comes from an unresolved V gene, and the cause of the rest is unknown. From that table come the V and J calls and clone size; the DNA was used to work out D and trimming. This sample holds about 54,000 clones; less than 90% were observed only once. Of the sample, 5.3% falls within the top ten clones.

The full study reports these points: The amount of clinical and demographic metadata varied by source and participant and was provided uncurated.

Whole blood was collected in K2EDTA tubes by collaborating institutions according to the institutions' own protocols. For TCRbeta analysis, collaborators shipped samples in one of three forms: frozen whole blood, isolated PBMCs, or DNA extracted from either of those sample types. Relative to germline, V is missing 2 bases and J is missing 5 bases, with 3 bases of the junction outside any gene match. Taken from cysteine to phenylalanine, the CDR3 has 15 residues. The kept DNA is CDR3 alone, 45 bases in frame from the first base. The CDR1 and CDR2 encoded by the germline V gene are SGDLS and YYNGEE. This sequence uses TRBV9 and TRBJ2-3; TRBD2 matches 12 bases in the middle. The sample comprised peripheral blood. The receptor's source is a human donor in a cohort sampled during active COVID-19. The nucleotide sequence reads as follows: TGTGCCAGCAGCGTGACTAGCGGGGGAGTAGATACGCAGTATTTT. It is translated as CASSVTSGGVDTQYF.